This T cell receptor (beta chain) was captured by sequencing in a study of blood T cell repertoires in COVID-19. The CDR3 runs 16 residues. Germline CDR1 KGHDR, CDR2 SFDVKD. Germline trimming cut 6 bases from V and 4 bases from J; bases unmatched to any gene: 2. Produced via immunoSEQ multiplex PCR; TCRdb's table is partial and in-frame only. Among 85,000 to 130,000 clones listed, around 86% were seen once. This clone was seen only once. The rearrangement joins TRBV24-1 to TRBJ2-2; 15 bases fit TRBD2. This TCR was recovered from a man between 50 and 59 years old with acute or convalescent COVID-19. Input material: peripheral blood. CDR3 DNA: TGTGCCACCAGTCGGACTAGCGGGAGGGGCACCGGGGAGCTGTTTTTT. It yields the protein CATSRTSGRGTGELFF.